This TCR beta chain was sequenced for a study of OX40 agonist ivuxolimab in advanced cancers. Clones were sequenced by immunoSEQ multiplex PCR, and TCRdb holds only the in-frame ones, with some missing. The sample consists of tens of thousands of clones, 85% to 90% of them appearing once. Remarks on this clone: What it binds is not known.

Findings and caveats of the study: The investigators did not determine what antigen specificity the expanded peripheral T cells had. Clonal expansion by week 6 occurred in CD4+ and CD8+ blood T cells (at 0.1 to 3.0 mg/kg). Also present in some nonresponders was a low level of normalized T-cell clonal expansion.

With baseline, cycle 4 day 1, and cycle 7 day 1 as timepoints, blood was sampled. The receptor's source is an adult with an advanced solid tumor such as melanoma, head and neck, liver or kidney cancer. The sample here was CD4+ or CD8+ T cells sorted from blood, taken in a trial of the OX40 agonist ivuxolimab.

This CDR3 is CASSLEQGANQPQHF. The CDR3 DNA reads as TGTGCCAGCAGCTTAGAACAGGGGGCGAATCAGCCCCAGCATTTT. V gene TRBV7-9 combines with J gene TRBJ1-5; TRBD1 matches at 9 bases. V shed 1 base and J 4 bases; nucleotides not matched to a gene: 2. Germline V lookup: CDR1 SEHNR, CDR2 FQNEAQ (reference sequence). The length of the CDR3 is 15 residues.